Listed below are T cell receptor beta chains from one sample, sequenced in a study of blood T cell repertoires in COVID-19. Data came from immunoSEQ multiplex PCR; TCRdb stores just in-frame clones and leaves some out. Of roughly 100,000 clones in the sample, about 90% were seen once. The sequencing input was peripheral blood. These receptors originate from a human donor in a cohort sampled during active COVID-19. The CDR3 runs from the conserved cysteine through the conserved F or W. The D gene is left open where the match is weak. Expanded clones are given a class, and other clones once, few, many or no size at all.

>-|TRBJ1-1|TRBV7-9|13|TRBD1
TGTGCCAGCGGGGACAGGGAAGACACTGAAGCTTTCTTT
CASGDREDTEAFF
>-|TRBJ1-4|TRBV18|18|-
TGTGCCAGCTCACCGCGCCAGGGAATCACCAGCACAGGAGAAAAACTGTTTTTT
CASSPRQGITSTGEKLFF
>-|TRBJ1-2|TRBV19|17|TRBD1
TGTGCCAGCGCTTCCCGGGACAGATGGAGAGCTAACTATGGCTACACCTTC
CASASRDRWRANYGYTF
>-|TRBJ2-6|TRBV5-1|19|-
TGCGCCAGCAGCTTGCTCTTTGGGCAGACATCCTCTGGGGCCAACGTCCTGACTTTC
CASSLLFGQTSSGANVLTF
>-|TRBJ2-7|TRBV10-3|14|TRBD2
TGTGCCATCAGTGACACTAGCGGGAGTTACGAGCAGTACTTC
CAISDTSGSYEQYF
>few|TRBJ2-6|TRBV19|17|-
TGTGCCAGTAGTATAGTACAGGCCAGTTCTGGGGCCAACGTCCTGACTTTC
CASSIVQASSGANVLTF
>-|TRBJ2-4|TRBV7-9|16|-
TGTGCCAGCAGCTTGGGCGGAGGTTTGGCCAAAAACATTCAGTACTTC
CASSLGGGLAKNIQYF
>-|TRBJ2-3|TRBV2|15|-
TGTGCCAGCAGTGAGCAGCAGGGGAGCACAGATACGCAGTATTTT
CASSEQQGSTDTQYF
>-|TRBJ2-1|TRBV19|16|-
TGTGCCAGTAGTATCCCGCAGCCCTCCCAGGGGAATGAGCAGTTCTTC
CASSIPQPSQGNEQFF
>-|TRBJ2-7|TRBV23-1|16|-
TGCGCCAGCAGTCCATACCGGGACTCTTGCTCCTACGAGCAGTACTTC
CASSPYRDSCSYEQYF
>-|TRBJ1-6|TRBV30|14|-
TGTGCCTGGAGTACAACCTCCTATAATTCACCCCTCCACTTT
CAWSTTSYNSPLHF